These 29 T cell receptor beta chains came from one sample sequenced in a study of control samples from healthy donors and cancer patients. TCRdb's table, derived via immunoSEQ multiplex PCR, lists solely in-frame clones and lacks some. The sample has around 100,000 clones; about 90% are singletons. The sequencing input was blood. These receptors were collected from a woman aged 50 to 60 in good health.

This clone was seen once. The genes are TRBV27 and TRBJ2-5; unclear D gene. From germline, CDR1 is MNHEY and CDR2 SMNVEV (reference sequence). V was trimmed by 5 bases and J by 5 bases, leaving 9 bases between them. The CDR3 runs to 12 residues. The CDR3 DNA sequence: TGTGCCAGCAGTCACTTAGGGGAGACCCAGTACTTC. This gives the protein CASSHLGETQYF.

V usage is TRBV24-1 and J usage is TRBJ2-2; no definite D call. Germline-derived CDR1 and CDR2 are KGHDR and SFDVKD. Deletions cut 1 base from V and 4 bases from J, with 3 bases between. This CDR3 region has 13 residues. The chain's CDR3 is CATSDFVTGELFF. In nucleotides, the CDR3 is TGTGCCACCAGTGATTTTGTCACCGGGGAGCTGTTTTTT.

Only one count was recorded for this clone. The gene calls are TRBV9 and TRBJ2-7; D remains ambiguous. V was clipped by 3 bases and J by 2 bases, with 12 bases between them. The CDR3 totals 14 residues. Germline CDR1 reads SGDLS; CDR2 reads YYNGEE. CDR3 sequence reads: CASSEGSVTYEQYF. CDR3 in DNA: TGTGCCAGCAGCGAGGGTTCGGTCACCTACGAGCAGTACTTC.

CDR3 region: CASKPQGFTEAFF. As DNA, the CDR3 is TGTGCCAGCAAACCACAGGGGTTTACTGAAGCTTTCTTT. The rearrangement uses TRBV2 and TRBJ1-1, with 7 bases that match TRBD1. This CDR3 is built from 13 residues. Germline V gene data show CDR1 as SNHLY and CDR2 as FYNNEI. The V segment lost 7 bases and the J segment 5 bases; nucleotides outside the gene matches: 7.

The chain employs TRBV4-1 and TRBJ1-1; no firm D call. Germline-derived CDR1 and CDR2 are MGHRA and YSYEKL. The V end lost 8 bases, the J end lost 3 bases, and 16 bases lay between the germline ends. The CDR3 consists of 14 residues. CDR3 DNA: TGCGCCAGCTACTCGGGGAAAAGGGACACTGAAGCTTTCTTT. This translates into CASYSGKRDTEAFF.

V and J are TRBV2 and TRBJ2-1; 7 nucleotides agree with TRBD1. The CDR3 sequence is 14 residues long. CDR1 and CDR2 (germline): SNHLY, FYNNEI. J lost 5 bases, V lost 5 bases, and 6 bases had no gene match. The CDR3 loop is CASSRTGRDNEQFF. The CDR3 DNA sequence: TGTGCCAGCAGTAGGACAGGCCGGGACAATGAGCAGTTCTTC.

V gene TRBV7-2 combines with J gene TRBJ2-5, with D possibly TRBD1 on 6 matching bases. The germline V gene encodes CDR1 SGHTA and CDR2 FQGNSA. This CDR3 spans 13 amino acids. Trimming took 5 bases from V and 2 from J, leaving 9 bases between them. This CDR3 is CASSGGQQETQYF. The CDR3 nucleotides are TGTGCCAGCAGCGGAGGACAGCAAGAGACCCAGTACTTC. Together with reference TRBV7-2 and TRBJ2-5, the CDR3 gives the full variable domain: GAGVSQSPSNKVTEKGKDVELRCDPISGHTALYWYRQSLGQGLEFLIYFQGNSAPDKSGLPSDRFSAERTGGSVSTLTIQRTQQEDSAVYLCASSGGQQETQYFGPGTRLLVL.

V usage is TRBV4-2 and J usage is TRBJ2-2; D not certain. This CDR3 is 12 amino acids long. Trimming stripped 8 bases from V and 3 bases from J, with 7 bases between. Germline values: CDR1 LGHNA, CDR2 YNFKEQ. The CDR3 region has the DNA TGTGCCAGCGAGGCCGACACCGGGGAGCTGTTTTTT. Translating it yields CASEADTGELFF.

The chain links TRBV7-3 to TRBJ2-1; D possibly uses TRBD1 or TRBD2 (5 bases each). Germline CDR1 SGHTA, CDR2 FQGTGA. Trimming took 3 bases from V and 6 from J, leaving 9 bases between them. This CDR3 has 13 residues. The CDR3 DNA is TGTGCCAGCAGCTTTTCAGGGAGCAATGAGCAGTTCTTC. It yields the protein CASSFSGSNEQFF.

The V and J genes are TRBV7-3 and TRBJ2-1, with D possibly being TRBD1 or TRBD2 (5 bases each). Trimming shortened V by 4 bases and J by 8 bases, and 21 bases separated the two germline ends. Germline loops: CDR1 SGHTA, CDR2 FQGTGA. The CDR3 has 16 amino acids. The CDR3 loop is CASSSPVGVGRDEQFF. The CDR3 nucleotides are TGTGCCAGCAGCTCCCCCGTGGGGGTGGGCCGAGATGAGCAGTTCTTC.

V and J are TRBV4-1 and TRBJ2-1; D unresolved. Germline lookup yields CDR1 MGHRA and CDR2 YSYEKL. The CDR3 has 17 amino acids. Trimming cost V 1 base and J 5 bases, with 18 bases left between them. DNA of the CDR3: TGCGCCAGCAGCCAAGTAGCCCCTCTTGTGGGGAACAATGAGCAGTTCTTC. The encoded protein is CASSQVAPLVGNNEQFF.

The chain has TRBV10-3 and TRBJ1-6; D unclear. From germline, CDR1 is ENHRY and CDR2 SYGVKD. This CDR3 is built from 15 residues. V dropped 0 bases and J dropped 6 bases, with 9 bases sitting between them. In DNA form, the CDR3 reads TGTGCCATCAGTGAGTCTGGGGTTCCTAATTCACCCCTCCACTTT. Its protein product is CAISESGVPNSPLHF.

The chain carries TRBV27 and TRBJ1-1; perhaps TRBD1 as D (6 bases). Trimming cost V 5 bases and J 6 bases, with 10 bases left between them. CDR3 size: 12 residues. The germline CDR1 and CDR2 sequences are MNHEY and SMNVEV (reference sequence). The CDR3 is CASSLRGAEAFF. The CDR3 nucleotides are TGTGCCAGCAGTCTTAGGGGGGCTGAAGCTTTCTTT.

The rearrangement links TRBV27 to TRBJ2-2; 11 bases line up with TRBD1. Germline V CDR1 and CDR2: MNHEY, SMNVEV (reference sequence). The CDR3 totals 17 residues. V shed 0 bases, J shed 6 bases, and the junction held 6 bases outside the gene matches. The CDR3 reads CASSLSIGQGAPGELFF. The CDR3 nucleotides read TGTGCCAGCAGTTTATCGATAGGACAGGGGGCTCCCGGGGAGCTGTTTTTT.

J is TRBJ2-1 and V is TRBV19; 10 positions match TRBD2. Germline assignment: CDR1 LNHDA and CDR2 SQIVND (reference sequence). The length of the CDR3 is 18 residues. Trimming at V came to 5 bases and at J to 9 bases, leaving 19 bases not matched to a gene. The CDR3, as DNA: TGTGCCAGTAGTCAAACCGCCTGGACAGCGGGAGGGCCGGGTGAGCAGTTCTTC. Protein: CASSQTAWTAGGPGEQFF.

The chain links TRBV21-1 to TRBJ1-5. TRBV21-1 is given as a pseudogene. The CDR3 consists of 16 residues. In nucleotides, the CDR3 is TGTGCCAGCAGCAAAGTTGGCGGGGGGGATACTCAGCCCCAGCATTTT. As protein: CASSKVGGGDTQPQHF.

V gene TRBV19 combines with J gene TRBJ2-2; tentative D call: TRBD1 (6 bases). This CDR3 comprises 16 residues. Germline V lookup: CDR1 LNHDA, CDR2 SQIVND (reference sequence). The V and J ends lost 6 bases and 4 bases respectively, with 18 bases between them. CDR3 loop: CASSYNRARGTGELFF. The CDR3 DNA follows: TGTGCCAGTAGCTATAACAGGGCTCGGGGCACCGGGGAGCTGTTTTTT.

J is TRBJ2-1 and V is TRBV7-3; 8 positions match TRBD2. The CDR3 runs 14 residues. In germline, CDR1 is SGHTA, CDR2 FQGTGA. After removal of 5 bases from V and 7 bases from J, the junction contained 7 bases not matched to a gene. The CDR3 DNA reads as TGTGCCAGCAGCCCGGGGGGGCCTGATAATGAGCAGTTCTTC. This translates into CASSPGGPDNEQFF.

The CDR3 DNA is TGTGCCAGCTCACCAATTACAGATACGCAGTATTTT. Encoded protein: CASSPITDTQYF. The rearrangement joins TRBV18 to TRBJ2-3; no firm D call. Trimming removed 2 bases at V and 3 bases at J, with 3 bases between. The CDR3 totals 12 residues. Germline V CDR1 and CDR2: KGHSH, LQKENI.

The chain links TRBV19 to TRBJ1-5; D gene ambiguous. The ends were cut back, 3 bases at V and 6 bases at J, with 9 bases in the middle. Germline values: CDR1 LNHDA, CDR2 SQIVND (reference sequence). CDR3 length: 13 residues. CDR3 sequence: CASSIDGAQPQHF. The CDR3 nucleotides are TGTGCCAGTAGTATTGATGGCGCTCAGCCCCAGCATTTT.

This clone was recorded once. This chain connects TRBV7-2 to TRBJ2-1, with unresolved D. Germline CDR1 is SGHTA and CDR2 is FQGNSA. V dropped 5 bases and J dropped 9 bases, with 8 bases sitting between them. This CDR3 comprises 11 residues. The chain's CDR3 is CASSLNGEQFF. The CDR3 DNA reads TGTGCCAGCAGCCTAAACGGTGAGCAGTTCTTC.

The chain recombines TRBV27 with TRBJ2-2; D may match TRBD1 or TRBD2 (5 bases each). Germline V gene lookup returns CDR1 MNHEY and CDR2 SMNVEV (reference sequence). Between the trimmed V and J ends, which lost 5 bases and 4 bases, there was a span of 17 bases. The length of the CDR3 is 16 residues. The CDR3 loop reads CASSPPGRGSTGELFF. Written as DNA, the CDR3 is TGTGCCAGCAGTCCTCCGGGACGGGGATCCACCGGGGAGCTGTTTTTT.

The CDR3 nucleotides read TGTGCCAGCAGCTCCGGCGGCGAGCAGTACGTC. Translating it yields CASSSGGEQYV. This rearrangement joins TRBV21-1 to TRBJ2-7; the table names TRBD2, a call not compared with the DNA. TRBV21-1 is flagged as a pseudogene. CDR3 size: 11 residues.

The chain carries TRBV7-9 and TRBJ2-5; TRBD1 might be the D (5 bases). The CDR3 spans 14 residues. The germline CDR1 and CDR2 sequences are SEHNR and FQNEAQ (reference sequence). The V end was cut by 3 bases, the J end by 2 bases, with 10 bases between. CDR3 in amino acids: CASSFVQAQETQYF. The CDR3 DNA is TGTGCCAGCAGCTTCGTACAGGCTCAAGAGACCCAGTACTTC.

This chain joins TRBV5-1 and TRBJ2-5; D is perhaps TRBD1 (5 bases). Trimming cost V 1 base and J 3 bases, with 10 bases left between them. Germline loops: CDR1 SGHRS, CDR2 YFSETQ. The CDR3 is 14 residues long. The CDR3 bases are TGCGCCAGCAGCTTGCCGACAGCAAAAGAGACCCAGTACTTC. Translation: CASSLPTAKETQYF. Full variable domain (outside the CDR3, taken from reference TRBV5-1 and TRBJ2-5): KAGVTQTPRYLIKTRGQQVTLSCSPISGHRSVSWYQQTPGQGLQFLFEYFSETQRNKGNFPGRFSGRQFSNSRSEMNVSTLELGDSALYLCASSLPTAKETQYFGPGTRLLVL.

The chain links TRBV2 to TRBJ1-2, with D hard to call. V was clipped by 1 base and J by 12 bases, with 9 bases between them. The CDR3 is 11 amino acids. Germline V CDR1 and CDR2: SNHLY, FYNNEI. CDR3 protein: CASSEVQAHTF. As DNA, the CDR3 is TGTGCCAGCAGTGAAGTTCAGGCGCACACCTTC.

The chain uses TRBV29-1 and TRBJ1-2; possibly TRBD1 for D (6 bases). Deletions cut 7 bases from V and 4 bases from J, with 10 bases between. Germline CDR1 SQVTM, CDR2 ANQGSEA. This CDR3 contains 11 residues. The CDR3: CSGGDIYGYTF. The CDR3 bases are TGCAGCGGAGGGGACATCTATGGCTACACCTTC.

This chain uses TRBV7-8 with TRBJ2-7; D gene unclear. V shed 7 bases and J shed 3 bases, with 13 bases lying between them. The CDR3 contains 13 residues. CDR1 is SGHVS and CDR2 is FQNEAQ in the germline V gene. The CDR3 DNA is TGTGCCAGCACCCGTGCAGGTGGCTACGAGCAGTACTTC. Protein sequence: CASTRAGGYEQYF.

The sample holds a few counts of this clone. The genes are TRBV19 and TRBJ2-2; weak D call: TRBD1 (6 bases). V shed 6 bases and J shed 2 bases, with 13 bases lying between them. The CDR3 extends over 15 amino acids. CDR1 and CDR2 (germline): LNHDA, SQIVND (reference sequence). This CDR3 is CASRVQGINTGELFF. In nucleotides, the CDR3 is TGTGCCAGTAGGGTCCAGGGGATCAACACCGGGGAGCTGTTTTTT. Together with reference TRBV19 and TRBJ2-2, the CDR3 gives the full variable domain: DGGITQSPKYLFRKEGQNVTLSCEQNLNHDAMYWYRQDPGQGLRLIYYSQIVNDFQKGDIAEGYSVSREKKESFPLTVTSAQKNPTAFYLCASRVQGINTGELFFGEGSRLTVL.